This T cell receptor (beta chain) was identified during a study of response to subunit inactivated influenza vaccine. Study observations and caveats: Each seasonal flu vaccination may recruit only limited new T cells, authors suggested.

There are many counts of this clonotype. What it binds is unknown. TCRdb reprocessed the RT-PCR reads via MiXCR and lists one record per CDR3 protein. The data contain a few hundred thousand distinct CDR3 sequences, approximately 7.8% of them seen just once; the ten biggest clones take up 10% to 15%. Trimming stripped 2 bases from V and 2 bases from J, with 13 bases between. Looked up from germline, CDR1 is MGHRA and CDR2 is YSYEKL. There are 16 residues in the CDR3. This sample comprised PBMCs from blood, obtained approximately 25 months after vaccination. The genes are TRBV4-1 and TRBJ2-1; D is undetermined. This receptor was obtained from a man in his fifties or sixties who received an inactivated influenza vaccine. CDR3 sequence reads: CASSQTAENPYNEQFF. The CDR3 DNA sequence: TGCGCCAGCAGCCAAACGGCGGAGAACCCCTACAATGAGCAGTTCTTC.